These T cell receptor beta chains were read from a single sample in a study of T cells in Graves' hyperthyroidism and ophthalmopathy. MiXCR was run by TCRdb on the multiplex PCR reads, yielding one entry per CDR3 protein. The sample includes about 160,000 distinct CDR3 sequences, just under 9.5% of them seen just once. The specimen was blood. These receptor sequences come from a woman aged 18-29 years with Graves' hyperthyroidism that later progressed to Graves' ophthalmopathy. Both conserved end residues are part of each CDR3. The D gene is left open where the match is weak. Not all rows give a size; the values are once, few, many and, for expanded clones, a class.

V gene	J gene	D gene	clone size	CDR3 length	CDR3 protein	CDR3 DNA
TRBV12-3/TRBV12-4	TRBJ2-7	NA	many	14	CASSTSGFEYEQYF	TGTGCCAGCAGTACCTCGGGATTCGAATACGAGCAGTACTTC
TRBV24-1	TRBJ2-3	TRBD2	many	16	CATSESAGNVADTQYF	TGTGCCACCAGTGAGTCAGCGGGAAACGTCGCAGATACGCAGTATTTT
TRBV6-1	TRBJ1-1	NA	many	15	CASTNPRGMNTEAFF	TGTGCCAGCACAAACCCGCGAGGTATGAACACTGAAGCTTTCTTT
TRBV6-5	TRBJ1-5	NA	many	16	CASSYSMAGGNQPQHF	TGTGCCAGCAGTTACTCGATGGCGGGGGGCAATCAGCCCCAGCATTTT
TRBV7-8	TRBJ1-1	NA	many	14	CASSLATLNTEAFF	TGTGCCAGCAGCTTAGCAACATTAAACACTGAAGCTTTCTTT
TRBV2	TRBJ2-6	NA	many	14	CASSETSGANVLTF	TGTGCCAGCAGTGAGACGTCTGGGGCCAACGTCCTGACTTTC
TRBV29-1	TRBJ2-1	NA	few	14	CSSLGDAAYNKQFF	TGCAGTTCTTTAGGGGACGCAGCCTACAATAAGCAGTTCTTC
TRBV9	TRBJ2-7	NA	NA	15	CASSAEGRATYEQYF	TGTGCCAGCAGCGCCGAGGGACGGGCCACCTACGAGCAGTACTTC
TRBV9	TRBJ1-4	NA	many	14	CASSVGVTNEKLFF	TGTGCCAGCAGCGTAGGGGTTACTAATGAAAAACTGTTTTTT
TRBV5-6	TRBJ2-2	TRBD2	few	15	CASSRRGGNTGELFF	TGTGCCAGCAGCCGGCGGGGGGGCAACACCGGGGAGCTGTTTTTT
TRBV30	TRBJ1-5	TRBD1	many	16	CAWSTDTGDSNQPQHF	TGTGCCTGGAGTACCGATACAGGGGATAGCAATCAGCCCCAGCATTTT
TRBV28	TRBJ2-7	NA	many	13	CASSSLPSYEQYF	TGTGCCAGCAGTTCCCTGCCCTCCTACGAGCAGTACTTC
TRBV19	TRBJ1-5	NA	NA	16	CASSINPTVLGQPQHF	TGTGCCAGTAGTATAAACCCGACGGTCCTGGGGCAGCCCCAGCATTTT
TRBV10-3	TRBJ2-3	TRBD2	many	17	CAIKRTSGGQSTDTQYF	TGTGCCATCAAACGGACTAGCGGGGGCCAAAGCACAGATACGCAGTATTTT
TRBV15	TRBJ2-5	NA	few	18	CATSEQVALGASGETQYF	TGTGCCACCAGCGAGCAAGTCGCTCTGGGGGCTTCGGGAGAGACCCAGTACTTC
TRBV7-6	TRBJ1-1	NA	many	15	CASSPEVGRSTEAFF	TGTGCCAGCAGCCCAGAAGTAGGGCGGTCGACTGAAGCTTTCTTT
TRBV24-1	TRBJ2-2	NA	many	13	CATSVLDTGELFF	TGTGCCACCAGTGTTTTAGACACCGGGGAGCTGTTTTTT
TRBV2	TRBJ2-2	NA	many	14	CASNRLKNTGELFF	TGTGCCAGCAACCGACTCAAGAACACCGGGGAGCTGTTTTTT
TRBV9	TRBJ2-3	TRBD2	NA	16	CASSREVSGVTDTQYF	TGTGCCAGCAGCCGAGAGGTTAGCGGGGTCACAGATACGCAGTATTTT
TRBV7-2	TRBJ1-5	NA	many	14	CASSLQGGNQPQHF	TGTGCCAGCAGCTTACAGGGAGGCAATCAGCCCCAGCATTTT
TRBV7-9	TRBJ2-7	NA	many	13	CASGRQPSYEQYF	TGTGCCAGCGGGAGACAGCCCTCCTACGAGCAGTACTTC
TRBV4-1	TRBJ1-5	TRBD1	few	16	CASSPKGGTGEKPQHF	TGCGCCAGCAGCCCCAAAGGAGGGACAGGTGAGAAGCCCCAGCATTTT
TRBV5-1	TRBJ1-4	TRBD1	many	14	CASSLEGAWEKLFF	TGCGCCAGCAGCTTGGAGGGGGCGTGGGAAAAACTGTTTTTT
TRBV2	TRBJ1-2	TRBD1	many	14	CASTAQAGGKGYTF	TGTGCCAGCACCGCCCAGGCAGGGGGCAAGGGCTACACCTTC
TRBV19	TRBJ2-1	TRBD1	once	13	CASQGQGDNEQFF	TGTGCCAGCCAGGGACAGGGAGACAATGAGCAGTTCTTC
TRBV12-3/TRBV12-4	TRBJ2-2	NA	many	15	CASSYTGGYTGELFF	TGTGCCAGCAGTTATACTGGCGGTTACACCGGGGAGCTGTTTTTT
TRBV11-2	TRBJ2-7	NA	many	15	CASSPDGGLIHEQYF	TGTGCCAGCAGCCCGGACGGAGGCCTCATCCACGAGCAGTACTTC
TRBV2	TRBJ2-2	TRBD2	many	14	CASIAGVKTGELFF	TGTGCCTCCATAGCGGGAGTAAAGACCGGGGAGCTGTTTTTT
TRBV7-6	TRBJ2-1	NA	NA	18	CASSLAPPGDMPHNEQFF	TGTGCCAGCAGCTTAGCTCCGCCTGGGGACATGCCACACAATGAGCAGTTCTTC
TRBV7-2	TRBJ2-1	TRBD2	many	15	CASSDPRGGRNEQFF	TGTGCCAGCAGCGACCCGAGAGGCGGGAGAAATGAGCAGTTCTTC
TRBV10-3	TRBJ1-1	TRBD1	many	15	CAIRRGTGRNTEAFF	TGTGCCATCAGGCGGGGGACAGGTCGGAACACTGAAGCTTTCTTT
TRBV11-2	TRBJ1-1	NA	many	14	CASSPPGQLTEAFF	TGTGCCAGCAGCCCTCCGGGGCAGCTCACTGAAGCTTTCTTT
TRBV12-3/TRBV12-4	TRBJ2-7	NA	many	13	CASSLTGELGQYF	TGTGCCAGCAGTTTAACTGGGGAACTGGGGCAGTACTTC
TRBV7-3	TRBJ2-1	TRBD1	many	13	CASSSTGNNEQFF	TGTGCCAGCAGCTCGACAGGGAACAATGAGCAGTTCTTC
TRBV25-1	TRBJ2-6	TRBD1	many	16	CASRGQKSSGANVLTF	TGTGCCAGCAGGGGACAGAAAAGCTCTGGGGCCAACGTCCTGACTTTC
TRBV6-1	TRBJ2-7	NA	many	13	CASSGSLSYEQYF	TGTGCCAGCAGTGGGTCACTCTCCTACGAGCAGTACTTC
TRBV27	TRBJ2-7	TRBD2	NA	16	CASSRLAGGYTYEQYF	TGTGCCAGCAGCCGACTAGCGGGGGGCTACACCTACGAGCAGTACTTC
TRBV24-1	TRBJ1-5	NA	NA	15	CATSARGGRNQPQHF	TGTGCCACCAGTGCAAGAGGGGGTAGGAATCAGCCCCAGCATTTT
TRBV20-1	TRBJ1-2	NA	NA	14	CSAPRAADNYGYTF	TGCAGTGCTCCGCGTGCGGCAGACAACTATGGCTACACCTTC
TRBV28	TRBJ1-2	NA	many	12	CASSFGKTGYTF	TGTGCCAGCAGTTTCGGCAAGACTGGCTACACCTTC
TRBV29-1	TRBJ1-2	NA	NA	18	CSVEDSRKGGGFDYGYTF	TGCAGCGTTGAAGATTCTAGGAAGGGCGGGGGCTTTGACTATGGCTACACCTTC
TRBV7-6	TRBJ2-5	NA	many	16	CASSLTPGLAQETQYF	TGTGCCAGCAGCTTAACCCCGGGACTGGCTCAAGAGACCCAGTACTTC
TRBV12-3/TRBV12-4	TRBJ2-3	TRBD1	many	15	CASSTDRENTDTQYF	TGTGCCAGCAGCACAGACAGGGAAAACACAGATACGCAGTATTTT
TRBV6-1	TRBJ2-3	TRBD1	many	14	CATTGTGRGDTQYF	TGTGCCACTACCGGGACAGGGAGGGGAGATACGCAGTATTTT
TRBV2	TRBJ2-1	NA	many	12	CASSESTNEQFF	TGTGCCAGCAGTGAATCAACCAATGAGCAGTTCTTC
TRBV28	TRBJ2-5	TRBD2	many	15	CASSLLAGFTETQYF	TGTGCCAGCAGTTTACTAGCGGGCTTCACGGAGACCCAGTACTTC
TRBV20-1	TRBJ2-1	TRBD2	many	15	CSARVSGRSYNEQFF	TGCAGTGCTAGAGTTAGCGGGAGGTCCTACAATGAGCAGTTCTTC
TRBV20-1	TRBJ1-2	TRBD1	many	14	CSARIGQAAGGYTF	TGCAGTGCTCGTATCGGACAGGCTGCGGGAGGCTACACCTTC
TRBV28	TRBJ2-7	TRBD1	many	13	CASSRYRDSEQYF	TGTGCCAGCAGTCGATACCGGGACAGCGAGCAGTACTTC
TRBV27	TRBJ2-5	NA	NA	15	CASSLGLGMGETQYF	TGTGCCAGCAGTTTGGGGTTAGGGATGGGGGAGACCCAGTACTTC